This T cell receptor beta chain is drawn from a study of STAT3 mutations in large granular lymphocyte leukemia. About the research overall: Roughly half of the longitudinally sequenced T-LGLL patients carried detectable canonical activating STAT3 mutations. Regarding the study as a whole: Some patients had persisting codominant clonotypes that could mask small clones. Every T-LGLL patient had at least one immunodominant TCRbeta clonotype.

CDR3 length equals 15 residues. In germline, CDR1 is LGHNA, CDR2 YNFKEQ. V lost 4 bases, J lost 9 bases, and 10 bases stayed unmatched. TCRdb's copy holds only in-frame clones and misses some; the assay was immunoSEQ multiplex PCR. The table records tens of thousands of clones, about 90% of them present only once. Turning to this clone: What it binds is not known.

The chain has TRBV4-2 and TRBJ2-5; 11 bases match TRBD1. This receptor was identified in a man aged 60 to 69 with T-cell large granular lymphocyte leukemia. Some clones in this sample may be carry-over from other donors' samples. The sequencing sample was made of peripheral blood mononuclear cells. The CDR3 sequence: CASSRGGQGAGAQYF. For the CDR3, the DNA is TGTGCCAGCAGCCGAGGTGGACAGGGGGCAGGGGCCCAGTACTTC.